The 3 T cell receptor beta chains below come from one sample, sequenced in a study of control samples from healthy donors and cancer patients. The protocol was immunoSEQ multiplex PCR, while the TCRdb copy is restricted to in-frame clones and leaves out a portion. Of 95,000 to 150,000 clones listed, around 88% are singletons. The material sequenced was blood. These receptors came from a man between 40 and 49 years old in good health.

The V gene is TRBV5-1, the J gene TRBJ2-3; 16 bases are a match to TRBD2. The V segment lost 4 bases and the J segment 6 bases; nucleotides outside the gene matches: 11. Germline lookup yields CDR1 SGHRS and CDR2 YFSETQ. The CDR3 has 18 amino acids. Here the CDR3 reads CASSPPSGLAGGRDTQYF. The CDR3 DNA follows: TGCGCCAGCAGCCCGCCATCGGGACTAGCGGGGGGGCGCGATACGCAGTATTTT.

A single count supports this clone. This chain uses TRBV15 with TRBJ1-5; maybe TRBD1 (6 bases). Germline values: CDR1 LNHNV, CDR2 YYDKDF (reference sequence). Trimming pared 0 bases from V and 6 bases from J, leaving 12 bases between. The CDR3 contains 15 residues. CDR3 protein: CATSRDRGWFQPQHF. CDR3 DNA: TGTGCCACCAGCAGAGACAGGGGATGGTTTCAGCCCCAGCATTTT.

The chain has TRBV6-6 and TRBJ1-2; 9 bases map to TRBD1. CDR3 length equals 12 residues. J was trimmed by 4 bases and V by 6 bases; bases with no gene match: 0. Germline CDR1 reads MNHNY; CDR2 reads SVGAGI (reference sequence). The CDR3 coding sequence is TGTGCCAGCAGGGACAGGGGCTATGGCTACACCTTC. Translating it yields CASRDRGYGYTF.